These 16 T cell receptor beta chains came from one sample sequenced in a study of cytomegalovirus exposure and HLA in healthy donors (dated by TCRdb to about 2017). Library method: the immunoSEQ multiplex PCR assay. A mixture of 60 forward primers for TCR Vbeta segments and 13 reverse primers for TCR Jbeta segments was used in the multiplex PCR. As stored in TCRdb, this immuneACCESS dataset retains in-frame rearrangements with V and J assigned. A fraction of the clones does not appear; measured against another copy, unresolved V genes explain less than half of the discrepancy, and the remainder lacks a known reason. The sample table records roughly 150,000 clones; about 80% of these occur just once. Of the sample, 0.9% to 1.1% falls within the top ten clones. Sequenced sample: PBMCs. The receptors come from a woman between 40 and 55 years old in good health and CMV-seronegative.

The chain recombines TRBV5-1 with TRBJ2-7, with no clear D. Trimming left V 0 bases short and J 6 bases short, with 10 bases between. Germline V gives CDR1 SGHRS, CDR2 YFSETQ. The CDR3 spans 13 residues. CDR3 sequence: CASSLGAVSEQYF. In DNA, the CDR3 is TGCGCCAGCAGCTTGGGAGCCGTCTCCGAGCAGTACTTC.

In DNA, the CDR3 is TGTGCCAGCTCACCAAGTGGGGCAGCTGGAAACACCATATATTTT. It specifies CASSPSGAAGNTIYF. V gene TRBV18 combines with J gene TRBJ1-3, with TRBD1 as a possible D gene (5 bases). Trimming took 2 bases from V and 2 from J, leaving 10 bases between them. Per the germline V gene, CDR1 is KGHSH and CDR2 is LQKENI. The CDR3 is 15 amino acids. The variable domain in full, with the rest retrieved from reference TRBV18 and TRBJ1-3, is NAGVMQNPRHLVRRRGQEARLRCSPMKGHSHVYWYRQLPEEGLKFMVYLQKENIIDESGMPKERFSAEFPKEGPSILRIQQVVRGDSAAYFCASSPSGAAGNTIYFGEGSWLTVV.

With respect to this clone: The germline gene is not matched at one end of the junction; a read error may be the cause. Additional DNA sequences in this sample encode the identical CDR3. This chain connects TRBV18 to TRBJ1-1; no reliable D call. There are 12 residues in the CDR3. Per germline, CDR1 KGHSH and CDR2 LQKENI. This chain's CDR3 is CASSPEGTEAFF. The CDR3 DNA is TGTGCCAGCTCACCTGAGGGCACTGAAGCTTTTTTT.

CDR3 sequence: CAWSRTVSNQPQHF. CDR3 coding DNA: TGTGCCTGGAGCAGAACAGTTAGCAATCAGCCCCAGCATTTT. The chain employs TRBV30 and TRBJ1-5, with D uncertain. Looked up from germline, CDR1 is GTSNPN and CDR2 is SVGIG (reference sequence). The V and J ends lost 3 bases and 0 bases respectively, with 9 bases between them. The CDR3 runs to 14 residues.

The chain has TRBV7-8 and TRBJ2-1, with 7 bases aligning to TRBD2. Germline assignment: CDR1 SGHVS and CDR2 FQNEAQ. V lost 3 bases, J lost 4 bases, and 6 bases stayed unmatched. The CDR3 is 15 amino acids. The CDR3: CASSFGGSMYNEQFF. CDR3 sequence (DNA): TGTGCCAGCAGCTTCGGCGGGAGCATGTACAATGAGCAGTTCTTC.

This clone appeared a few times. The genes are TRBV6-1 and TRBJ1-4; D unresolved. The CDR3 has 15 residues. Trimming took 0 bases from V and 7 from J, leaving 12 bases between them. In germline, CDR1 is MNHNS, CDR2 SASEGT. CDR3 residues: CASSEAGLSLEKLFF. The CDR3 nucleotides read TGTGCCAGCAGTGAAGCGGGCCTATCTCTTGAAAAACTGTTTTTT.

In this sample, this clone turned up once. The gene calls are TRBV19 and TRBJ1-3; unclear D gene. The CDR3 consists of 14 residues. Trimming left V 2 bases short and J 4 bases short, with 9 bases between. Germline V gene lookup returns CDR1 LNHDA and CDR2 SQIVND (reference sequence). CDR3 residues: CASSIPLVGNTIYF. The CDR3 region has the DNA TGTGCCAGTAGTATACCCTTAGTGGGAAACACCATATATTTT.

V gene TRBV19 combines with J gene TRBJ1-1, with 11 positions matching TRBD1. CDR1 is LNHDA and CDR2 is SQIVND in the germline V gene (reference sequence). After removal of 6 bases from V and 4 bases from J, the junction contained 4 bases not matched to a gene. The CDR3 contains 14 residues. As DNA, the CDR3 is TGTGCCAGTAGCTCCGGGACAGGGGGCACTGAAGCTTTCTTT. Protein product: CASSSGTGGTEAFF.

As DNA, the CDR3 is TGTGCCAGCAGTGAATTAGGGGCAACAGCCAATCAGCCCCAGCATTTT. This gives the protein CASSELGATANQPQHF. This chain joins TRBV2 and TRBJ1-5; tentatively, D is TRBD1 (5 bases). The CDR3 contains 16 residues. CDR1 and CDR2 (germline): SNHLY, FYNNEI. V shed 2 bases and J shed 3 bases, with 14 bases lying between them.

The CDR3 sequence is CASSPGKQGINEQFF. For the CDR3, the DNA is TGTGCCAGCAGCCCGGGGAAACAGGGGATCAATGAGCAGTTCTTC. The genes are TRBV5-4 and TRBJ2-1, with 7 bases lining up with TRBD1. Looked up from germline, CDR1 is SGHNT and CDR2 is YYREEE (reference sequence). The CDR3 is 15 amino acids. V lost 4 bases, J lost 6 bases, and 10 bases stayed unmatched.

V and J are TRBV23-1 and TRBJ1-4, with TRBD1 matching 8 bases. TRBV23-1 is identified as an open reading frame with a role that is uncertain. The CDR3 extends over 16 amino acids. The CDR3 loop is CEFQDRDHSTNEKLFF. The DNA of the CDR3 is TGCGAATTTCAGGACAGGGATCATTCAACTAATGAAAAACTGTTTTTT.

The CDR3 loop is CASSLVGAGGYTGELFF. CDR3 in DNA: TGTGCCAGCAGCTTAGTGGGGGCGGGAGGGTACACCGGGGAGCTGTTTTTT. The gene calls are TRBV7-8 and TRBJ2-2; TRBD2 aligns across 9 bases. The germline V gene has CDR1 SGHVS and CDR2 FQNEAQ. V lost 1 base and J lost 3; bases outside the gene matches: 6. The CDR3 has 17 residues.

V usage is TRBV5-6 and J usage is TRBJ2-7; TRBD2 matches at 11 bases. This CDR3 has 15 residues. Trimming at V came to 0 bases and at J to 3 bases, leaving 2 bases not matched to a gene. From germline, CDR1 is SGHDT and CDR2 YYEEEE. CDR3 protein: CASSLVTSGVYEQYF. The CDR3, as DNA: TGTGCCAGCAGCTTGGTGACTAGCGGGGTCTACGAGCAGTACTTC.

In the case of this clone: Different DNA sequences within this sample yield the same CDR3. V and J are TRBV7-9 and TRBJ2-1; 12 positions match TRBD2. V trimming: 5 bases; J trimming: 1 base; junction bases outside the gene matches: 3. Germline assignment: CDR1 SEHNR and CDR2 FQNEAQ (reference sequence). This CDR3 has 16 amino acids. DNA of the CDR3: TGTGCCAGCAGCCCGACTAGCGGGAGATCCTACAATGAGCAGTTCTTC. Translated, it gives CASSPTSGRSYNEQFF.

Worth noting for this clone: Other DNA variants within this sample encode the same CDR3. CDR3 nucleotides: TGCGCCAGCAGCTTGGCCCCCGGGACTAGCGGAAATGAGCAGTTCTTC. Translated, it gives CASSLAPGTSGNEQFF. The chain has TRBV5-1 and TRBJ2-1; 11 bases agree with TRBD2. V shed 0 bases, J shed 7 bases, and the junction held 6 bases outside the gene matches. The CDR3 is 16 residues long. Germline V CDR1 and CDR2: SGHRS, YFSETQ.

The rearrangement joins TRBV30 to TRBJ2-7, with TRBD2 matching over 7 bases. The germline CDR1 and CDR2 sequences are GTSNPN and SVGIG (reference sequence). The CDR3 length is 17 residues. The trim removed 1 base at V and 2 bases at J, leaving 14 bases unmatched. The CDR3 here is CAWSGGSLLGGPYEQYF. In DNA, the CDR3 is TGTGCCTGGAGTGGGGGTTCTTTGTTGGGAGGGCCCTACGAGCAGTACTTC.